Shown below are 27 T cell receptor beta chains from a single sample sequenced in a study of regulatory T cells in long-lasting Graves disease. Noted time point: newly diagnosed GD, antithyroid drugs for less than 3 months. From PBMCs, RNA was extracted and then used to make the TCR library. Combining iRepertoire HTBI primers with Arm-PCR of CDR3 regions, the authors built TCR beta libraries. Via MiXCR, TCRdb re-called the multiplex PCR reads, giving one row per CDR3 protein. The sample includes hundreds of thousands of distinct CDR3 sequences, about a sixth seen only once; the top ten take 25% to 30%. The same sample was also used in a study of T cells in Graves' hyperthyroidism and ophthalmopathy.

The sample in question was peripheral blood mononuclear cells (PBMCs), obtained at new diagnosis, from a patient treated with antithyroid drugs. The receptors were gathered from a man between 40 and 49 years old with Graves disease.

This clonotype showed up just a few times. V usage is TRBV5-1 and J usage is TRBJ2-2; possibly TRBD1 for D (6 bases). The CDR3 runs to 15 residues. Per germline, CDR1 SGHRS and CDR2 YFSETQ. Trimming pared 1 base from V and 6 bases from J, leaving 13 bases between. DNA of the CDR3: TGCGCCAGCAGCTTGTCCCTAGCAGGGGCCGGGGAGCTGTTTTTT. Translating gives CASSLSLAGAGELFF.

The gene calls are TRBV18 and TRBJ2-5; 8 nucleotides align to TRBD1. V shed 5 bases and J 3 bases; nucleotides not matched to a gene: 8. The length of the CDR3 is 15 residues. Germline V CDR1 and CDR2: KGHSH, LQKENI. CDR3 sequence: CASSTDRGSEETQYF. In DNA form, the CDR3 reads TGTGCCAGCTCAACAGACAGGGGTTCGGAAGAGACCCAGTACTTC.

As concerns this clonotype: A read error is likely here: a far larger clone is one base away. The missing conserved phenylalanine or tryptophan at the end of this CDR3 makes a read error likely. The rearrangement links TRBV7-2 to TRBJ1-1; D is possibly TRBD1 (5 bases). This CDR3 spans 14 amino acids. Trimming cost V 7 bases and J 1 base, with 13 bases left between them. Germline V CDR1 and CDR2: SGHTA, FQGNSA. CDR3 residues: CASTQHQGNTEAFL. Written as DNA, the CDR3 is TGTGCCAGCACTCAACACCAGGGGAACACTGAAGCTTTCCTT.

The chain couples TRBV5-1 to TRBJ2-1; 8 positions agree with TRBD1. V lost 4 bases and J lost 6; bases outside the gene matches: 6. The CDR3 totals 14 residues. CDR1 is SGHRS, CDR2 YFSETQ, per germline. The CDR3 DNA sequence: TGCGCCAGCAGCCCGGAGACAGGGGCCAATGAGCAGTTCTTC. It encodes CASSPETGANEQFF.

This clonotype was observed a few times. The genes are TRBV12-3 or TRBV12-4 and TRBJ1-1, with D maybe TRBD1 (6 bases). The CDR3 loop spans 14 amino acids. V lost 3 bases and J lost 5, with 13 bases in between. CDR3 amino acids: CASSLTEGQTEAFF. CDR3 DNA sequence: TGTGCCAGCAGTTTGACGGAAGGACAGACTGAAGCTTTCTTT.

The table lists this clonotype with many counts. The CDR3 region has the DNA TGTGCCAGCAGCTTACACAGGGCGAATGAAAAACTGTTTTTT. This encodes CASSLHRANEKLFF. The rearrangement joins TRBV11-3 to TRBJ1-4; TRBD1 might be the D (6 bases). Between the trimmed V and J ends, which lost 2 bases and 5 bases, there was a span of 9 bases. Germline V gene data show CDR1 as SGHNT and CDR2 as YENEEA. CDR3 size: 14 residues.

This clonotype was counted ten times or more. For the CDR3, the DNA is TGTGCCTGGAGTGTCCTAGGTGGCAATCAGCCCCAGCATTTT. This encodes CAWSVLGGNQPQHF. This rearrangement joins TRBV30 to TRBJ1-5, with D unclear. Germline assignment: CDR1 GTSNPN and CDR2 SVGIG (reference sequence). V was pared by 0 bases and J by 2 bases, with 8 bases between. The CDR3 has 14 residues. Drawing the rest from reference TRBV30 and TRBJ1-5, the complete variable domain is SQTIHQWPATLVQPVGSPLSLECTVEGTSNPNLYWYRQAAGRGLQLLFYSVGIGQISSEVPQNLSASRPQDRQFILSSKKLLLSDSGFYLCAWSVLGGNQPQHFGDGTRLSIL.

This clonotype was seen repeatedly, ten times or more. The DNA for the CDR3 is TGCAGCGTTGGACAGCGGGGCGGGTTTAACACTGAAGCTTTCTTT. It codes for CSVGQRGGFNTEAFF. V is TRBV29-1 and J is TRBJ1-1, with TRBD1 as a possible D gene (5 bases). Germline V gene data show CDR1 as SQVTM and CDR2 as ANQGSEA. V was cut by 4 bases and J by 2 bases, with 17 bases left in between. The CDR3 contains 15 residues.

This clonotype was detected ten times or more. The V call is TRBV28, the J call TRBJ1-2; D unresolved. Germline CDR1 and CDR2: MDHEN and SYDVKM. The CDR3 contains 14 residues. Trimming removed 5 bases at V and 8 bases at J, with 18 bases between. The CDR3 spells CASSQLIVRGGYTF. CDR3 nucleotide sequence: TGTGCCAGCAGTCAACTGATAGTTAGAGGAGGCTACACCTTC.

Points on this clonotype: This may arise from a read error, as a much more abundant clone is one base away. The rearrangement joins TRBV20-1 to TRBJ2-3; D ambiguous. Germline assignment: CDR1 DFQATT and CDR2 SNEGSKA (reference sequence). CDR3 length: 13 residues. CDR3 residues: CSAPLSSTDMQYF. CDR3 bases: TGCAGTGCCCCCTTAAGCAGCACAGATATGCAGTATTTT.

This clonotype was recorded once. A much larger clone sits a single nucleotide away, making a read error possible. The V gene is TRBV2, the J gene TRBJ1-4, with D maybe TRBD1 (5 bases). CDR1 SNHLY and CDR2 FYNNEI come from the germline V gene. The CDR3 is made up of 14 amino acids. The CDR3 DNA reads as TGTGCCAGCAGAATAGACAGTGTTCATGAAGAACTGTTTTTT. It codes for CASRIDSVHEELFF. The full variable domain, completed using reference TRBV2 and TRBJ1-4, is EPEVTQTPSHQVTQMGQEVILRCVPISNHLYFYWYRQILGQKVEFLVSFYNNEISEKSEIFDDQFSVERPDGSNFTLKIRSTKLEDSAMYFCASRIDSVHEELFFGSGTQLSVL.

On this clonotype: A much larger clone differs by one base, so this may be a read error. The chain employs TRBV10-3 and TRBJ2-5; possibly TRBD1 for D (6 bases). Germline V CDR1 and CDR2: ENHRY, SYGVKD. The CDR3 runs to 14 residues. In nucleotides, the CDR3 is TGTGCCATCAGTTTACAGGGCCAACAAGAGACCCAGCACTTC. Its protein is CAISLQGQQETQHF.

To note about this clonotype: A much more abundant neighbour one base away suggests this may be a read error. J is TRBJ2-1 and V is TRBV28; 10 bases are shared with TRBD2. The CDR3 is 15 residues long. Germline CDR1 and CDR2: MDHEN and SYDVKM. The V segment lost 5 bases and the J segment 5 bases; nucleotides outside the gene matches: 6. CDR3 loop: CASSALAGEDNEQFF. CDR3 DNA: TGTGCCAGCAGTGCTCTAGCGGGGGAGGACAATGAGCAGTTCTTC.

The chain employs TRBV4-3 and TRBJ2-7, with 10 bases that match TRBD1. The CDR3 has 14 amino acids. Trimming at V came to 3 bases and at J to 4 bases, leaving 3 bases not matched to a gene. Per germline, CDR1 LGHNA and CDR2 YSLEER. The CDR3 DNA is TGCGCCAGCAGCCACGGGACAGGGGAATACGAGCAGTACTTC. This codes for CASSHGTGEYEQYF.

This sequence joins TRBV12-5 and TRBJ1-2, with D unclear. Trimming removed 7 bases from V and 7 bases from J, with 16 bases in between. CDR1 is LGHNT, CDR2 FRNRAP, per germline. The CDR3 contains 13 residues. CDR3 residues: CASAEPEGPGYTF. The CDR3 DNA reads as TGTGCTAGTGCCGAGCCAGAGGGTCCTGGCTACACCTTC.

There are many counts of this clonotype. The rearrangement links TRBV18 to TRBJ2-7; TRBD2 matches at 8 bases. Germline V gives CDR1 KGHSH, CDR2 LQKENI. The CDR3 runs to 15 residues. After removal of 5 bases from V and 7 bases from J, the junction contained 13 bases not matched to a gene. Here the CDR3 DNA reads TGTGCCAGCTCAACCCGGGAGGGCAGGGGCGAGGAGCAGTACTTC. Translating gives CASSTREGRGEEQYF.

This clonotype was picked up many times. The CDR3 DNA reads TGTGCCAGCACCGATACAGGGAGGGGAGGGGAGACCCAGTACTTC. Its protein is CASTDTGRGGETQYF. This chain joins TRBV12-3 or TRBV12-4 and TRBJ2-5; tentative D call: TRBD2 (7 bases). The CDR3 is made up of 15 amino acids. The germline V and J ends were trimmed by 7 bases and 5 bases, with 20 bases remaining between them.

This clonotype was found once. The J gene is TRBJ2-1, the V gene TRBV2, with TRBD1 as a possible D gene (10 bases). The CDR3 contains 18 residues. Germline CDR1 SNHLY, CDR2 FYNNEI. Trimming cost V 6 bases and J 8 bases, with 29 bases left between them. CDR3 bases: TGTGCCAGCAGCTACGACAGGGGGCGGCTAGCGGGGAGCTATGAGCAGTTCTTC. This codes for CASSYDRGRLAGSYEQFF.

This clonotype showed up many times. The chain couples TRBV12-3 or TRBV12-4 to TRBJ2-7; D is uncertain. V lost 6 bases and J lost 0, with 9 bases in between. The CDR3 is 13 amino acids. DNA of the CDR3: TGTGCCAGCAGCCAGGAAAACTCCTACGAGCAGTACTTC. Its translation is CASSQENSYEQYF.

This clonotype was counted a few times. J is TRBJ2-7 and V is TRBV5-6, with D unresolved. Deletions cut 4 bases from V and 2 bases from J, with 4 bases between. This CDR3 comprises 11 residues. Germline V lookup: CDR1 SGHDT, CDR2 YYEEEE. The CDR3 reads CASSQAYEQYF. The CDR3 DNA reads as TGTGCCAGCAGCCAGGCCTACGAGCAGTACTTC.

This clonotype has just a few counts. The CDR3, as DNA: TGCGCCAGCAGCTTGTACAGGGCTAGCGGGGGACAAGAGACCCAGTACTTC. It encodes CASSLYRASGGQETQYF. The rearrangement links TRBV5-1 to TRBJ2-5; 10 bases are a match to TRBD2. This CDR3 spans 17 amino acids. Trimming cost V 1 base and J 2 bases; bases outside gene matches: 8. Germline V gene lookup returns CDR1 SGHRS and CDR2 YFSETQ. Variable domain in full (rest from reference TRBV5-1 and TRBJ2-5): KAGVTQTPRYLIKTRGQQVTLSCSPISGHRSVSWYQQTPGQGLQFLFEYFSETQRNKGNFPGRFSGRQFSNSRSEMNVSTLELGDSALYLCASSLYRASGGQETQYFGPGTRLLVL.

This clonotype was counted between two and nine times. The chain recombines TRBV6-1 with TRBJ2-5; the D is unclear. The CDR3 runs to 13 residues. Germline V gives CDR1 MNHNS, CDR2 SASEGT. Trimming pared 4 bases from V and 4 bases from J, leaving 10 bases between. The CDR3 coding sequence is TGTGCCAGCAGTGGCCTAATGGGAGAGACCCAGTACTTC. Translation: CASSGLMGETQYF.

As regards this clonotype: Relative to the germline gene, one junction end is altered; a read error may explain this. V gene TRBV7-3 combines with J gene TRBJ1-3; D not certain. Germline assignment: CDR1 SGHTA and CDR2 FQGTGA. This CDR3 contains 13 residues. The CDR3 region has the DNA TGTGCCAACAGCTTGGGTAGTGGAAACACCATATATTTT. Translated, it gives CANSLGSGNTIYF.

This clonotype was detected a few times. This rearrangement joins TRBV28 to TRBJ1-4, with D unresolved. The germline V gene has CDR1 MDHEN and CDR2 SYDVKM. V shed 3 bases and J shed 11 bases, with 7 bases lying between them. This CDR3 is 11 amino acids long. The CDR3 nucleotides read TGTGCCAGCAGTTTCGGAGTGAAACTGTTTTTT. Translation gives CASSFGVKLFF.

This clonotype has just a few counts. The rearrangement uses TRBV28 and TRBJ1-2; a possible D gene is TRBD1 (5 bases). Germline V gene lookup returns CDR1 MDHEN and CDR2 SYDVKM. The CDR3 spans 14 residues. Trimming took 5 bases from V and 5 from J, leaving 15 bases between them. This CDR3 is CASSLAGTPYGYTF. The DNA of the CDR3 is TGTGCCAGCAGTCTTGCCGGGACGCCTTATGGCTACACCTTC.

This chain links TRBV24-1 with TRBJ2-1; possible D gene TRBD2, 6 bases. Germline V gene sequence: CDR1 KGHDR, CDR2 SFDVKD. V lost 9 bases and J 8 bases, leaving 22 bases between the germline ends. This CDR3 has 15 amino acids. The CDR3: CATGGPGATGYEQFF. CDR3 DNA: TGTGCCACCGGTGGCCCGGGAGCGACTGGTTATGAGCAGTTCTTC.

This clonotype was seen more than once but under ten times. J is TRBJ2-7 and V is TRBV5-1; D may be TRBD1 (5 bases). Germline CDR1 SGHRS, CDR2 YFSETQ. The germline V and J ends were trimmed by 0 bases and 0 bases, with 10 bases remaining between them. The CDR3 length is 15 residues. Here the CDR3 reads CASSLGQSLSYEQYF. CDR3 sequence (DNA): TGCGCCAGCAGCTTGGGACAGTCTCTCTCCTACGAGCAGTACTTC.